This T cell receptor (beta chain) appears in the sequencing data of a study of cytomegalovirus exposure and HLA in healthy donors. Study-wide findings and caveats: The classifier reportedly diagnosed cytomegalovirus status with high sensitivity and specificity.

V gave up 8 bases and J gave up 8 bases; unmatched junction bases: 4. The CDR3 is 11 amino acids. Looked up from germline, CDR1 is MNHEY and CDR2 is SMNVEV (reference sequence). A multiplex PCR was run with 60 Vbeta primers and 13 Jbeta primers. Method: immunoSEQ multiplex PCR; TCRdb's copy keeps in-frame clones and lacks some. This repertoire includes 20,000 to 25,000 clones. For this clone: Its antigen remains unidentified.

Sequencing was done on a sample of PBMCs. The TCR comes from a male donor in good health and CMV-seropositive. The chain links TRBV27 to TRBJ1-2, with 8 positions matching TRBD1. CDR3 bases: TGTGCCAGCCAGGGGGCTGAGGGCTACACCTTC. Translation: CASQGAEGYTF.